A single sample is the source of the 24 T cell receptor beta chains below, sequenced in a study of early T cells in non-severe SARS-CoV-2 infection. TCRdb itself ran the 5' RACE reads through MiXCR, one entry per CDR3 protein. The table has approximately 27,000 distinct CDR3 sequences, about 6.1% seen once; the top ten hold less than 6.5%. Material for sequencing was whole blood. The receptors shown here come from an adult who was a healthcare worker with PCR-confirmed SARS-CoV-2 infection or an uninfected control (not recorded which).

At least ten counts were recorded for this clonotype. The chain uses TRBV18 and TRBJ1-1; possible D gene TRBD1, 6 bases. The CDR3 totals 15 residues. V lost 2 bases, J lost 0 bases, and 10 bases lay in between. Germline CDR1 is KGHSH and CDR2 is LQKENI. The CDR3 here is CASSPRTVMNTEAFF. CDR3 nucleotides: TGTGCCAGCTCACCAAGGACAGTAATGAACACTGAAGCTTTCTTT.

This clonotype showed up many times. V gene TRBV5-1 combines with J gene TRBJ2-2; D is unresolved. CDR3 length: 15 amino acids. Trimming removed 0 bases from V and 7 bases from J, with 13 bases in between. CDR1 and CDR2 (germline): SGHRS, YFSETQ. The chain's CDR3 is CASSLEGLGDGELFF. The CDR3 nucleotides read TGCGCCAGCAGCTTGGAAGGGCTCGGCGACGGGGAGCTGTTTTTT.

This clonotype has only a few counts. This chain connects TRBV20-1 to TRBJ2-1; D may be TRBD1 (5 bases). Germline CDR1 DFQATT, CDR2 SNEGSKA (reference sequence). The CDR3 has 12 residues. The V end lost 6 bases, the J end lost 7 bases, and 13 bases lay between the germline ends. CDR3 coding DNA: TGCAGTGCCGCAGGGCCTCTTAATGAGCAGTTCTTC. Encoded protein: CSAAGPLNEQFF.

The table lists this clonotype with a few counts. The gene calls are TRBV18 and TRBJ2-7, with 7 bases aligning to TRBD2. The CDR3 loop spans 14 amino acids. With V trimmed by 1 base and J by 7 bases, 7 bases remained unmatched. The germline gives CDR1 KGHSH, CDR2 LQKENI. CDR3 DNA: TGTGCCAGCTCACCACGGGCGGGAGTCGATGAGCAGTACTTC. This encodes CASSPRAGVDEQYF.

This clonotype was seen repeatedly, ten times or more. This chain uses TRBV10-1 with TRBJ2-2; D is ambiguous. This CDR3 comprises 16 residues. Germline V lookup: CDR1 WNHNN, CDR2 SYGVQD (reference sequence). Trimming removed 8 bases at V and 4 bases at J, with 20 bases between. The CDR3 nucleotides are TGCGCCAGCGGCGACATGCTAGGGCAGACCACCGGGGAGCTGTTTTTT. This translates into CASGDMLGQTTGELFF.

At least ten counts were recorded for this clonotype. The V and J genes are TRBV29-1 and TRBJ2-7; TRBD1 might be the D (6 bases). Germline V gene sequence: CDR1 SQVTM, CDR2 ANQGSEA. The CDR3 loop spans 14 amino acids. V was shortened by 4 bases and J by 3 bases, with 16 bases between the two germline ends. Written as DNA, the CDR3 is TGCAGCGTTGGTCACGGACAGAGCTACTACGAGCAGTACTTC. Protein sequence: CSVGHGQSYYEQYF.

This clonotype was detected ten times or more. V usage is TRBV12-3 or TRBV12-4 and J usage is TRBJ1-2, with D possibly matching TRBD1 (5 bases). V gave up 6 bases and J gave up 8 bases, with 13 bases separating them. This CDR3 spans 12 amino acids. DNA of the CDR3: TGTGCCAGCAGGTCAGGGCCCTTAGGCTACACCTTC. Its translation is CASRSGPLGYTF.

Within the sample, this clonotype is medium-sized. V and J are TRBV20-1 and TRBJ1-1, with D tentatively TRBD1 (6 bases). Trimming left V 2 bases short and J 6 bases short, with 16 bases between. The CDR3 consists of 14 residues. Germline V lookup: CDR1 DFQATT, CDR2 SNEGSKA (reference sequence). CDR3 bases: TGCAGTGCTAGACGGGTCAGGGGAGTGGCTGAAGCTTTCTTT. Protein: CSARRVRGVAEAFF.

This clonotype was recorded many times. The chain carries TRBV11-3 and TRBJ2-3; D may be TRBD1 or TRBD2 (6 bases each). CDR1 is SGHNT and CDR2 is YENEEA in the germline V gene. The CDR3 sequence is 14 residues long. Trimming took off 2 bases at V and 4 bases at J, with 10 bases between the two ends. CDR3 coding DNA: TGTGCCAGCAGCTTAAGGGGGGACGCAGATACGCAGTATTTT. Encoded protein: CASSLRGDADTQYF.

This clonotype was recorded a few times. The V gene is TRBV24-1, the J gene TRBJ2-1; TRBD1 agrees at 9 bases. Germline loops: CDR1 KGHDR, CDR2 SFDVKD. This CDR3 is 15 amino acids long. The trim removed 4 bases at V and 10 bases at J, leaving 10 bases unmatched. The CDR3 loop reads CATSDAGQGTREQFF. The CDR3 bases are TGTGCCACCAGTGACGCGGGACAGGGTACGCGAGAGCAGTTCTTC.

This clonotype showed up many times. The chain combines TRBV20-1 with TRBJ1-5; no definite D call. Germline V CDR1 and CDR2: DFQATT, SNEGSKA (reference sequence). The V gene lost 5 bases and the J gene lost 2 bases, with 10 bases spanning the gap. The CDR3 is 13 amino acids. The CDR3, as DNA: TGCAGTGCTCAGCGGGGAGGCAATCAGCCCCAGCATTTT. Translated, it gives CSAQRGGNQPQHF.

As DNA, the CDR3 is TGCAGCGTTATGGGACAGTACAATGAGCAGTTCTTC. This translates into CSVMGQYNEQFF. This chain joins TRBV29-1 and TRBJ2-1, with 7 bases identical to TRBD1. The junction had 2 bases not matched to a gene; V was cut back by 5 bases and J by 4 bases. This CDR3 has 12 amino acids. Germline V gene sequence: CDR1 SQVTM, CDR2 ANQGSEA.

This clonotype was detected ten times or more. The chain recombines TRBV4-1 with TRBJ2-2; D not resolved. The V gene's germline CDR1 is MGHRA and CDR2 YSYEKL. The V end lost 1 base, the J end lost 1 base, and 10 bases lay between the germline ends. The CDR3 sequence is 16 residues long. This CDR3 is CASSQVVGGNTGELFF. The CDR3 nucleotides read TGCGCCAGCAGCCAAGTAGTAGGCGGGAACACCGGGGAGCTGTTTTTT.

Ten or more counts support this clonotype. The V gene is TRBV24-1, the J gene TRBJ2-7, with unresolved D. CDR3 length: 12 residues. The V gene lost 10 bases and the J gene lost 1 base, with 10 bases spanning the gap. CDR1 and CDR2 from the germline V gene are KGHDR and SFDVKD. The CDR3 loop is CATQSPSYEQYF. DNA of the CDR3: TGTGCCACTCAGAGCCCTTCCTACGAGCAGTACTTC.

The sample holds many counts of this clonotype. The V and J genes are TRBV6-2 or TRBV6-3 and TRBJ2-5; D remains ambiguous. With 5 bases removed from V and 4 bases from J, the gap between germline ends came to 8 bases. This CDR3 contains 12 residues. The germline CDR1 and CDR2 sequences are MNHEY and SVGEGT. CDR3 DNA sequence: TGTGCCAGCAGTGAGCAGGCAGAGACCCAGTACTTC. It yields the protein CASSEQAETQYF.

There are many counts of this clonotype. V is TRBV9 and J is TRBJ2-3, with 8 bases identical to TRBD2. This CDR3 is built from 15 residues. Germline lookup yields CDR1 SGDLS and CDR2 YYNGEE. Unmatched junction bases numbered 9, after V lost 3 bases and J lost 6 bases. CDR3 loop: CASSELAGPWDTQYF. Here the CDR3 DNA reads TGTGCCAGCAGCGAATTAGCGGGGCCCTGGGATACGCAGTATTTT.

This clonotype has at least ten counts. The rearrangement links TRBV19 to TRBJ2-5, with TRBD2 matching 10 bases. The CDR3 runs 16 residues. Per the germline V gene, CDR1 is LNHDA and CDR2 is SQIVND (reference sequence). Losses at the gene ends were 3 bases for V and 5 bases for J; bases not matched to a gene: 9. The CDR3 DNA sequence: TGTGCCAGTAGTATGGGAGCGGGAGGGCCCTGGGAGACCCAGTACTTC. It encodes CASSMGAGGPWETQYF.

This clonotype was counted between two and nine times. CDR3 region: CASSQLAGVYNEQFF. The CDR3 DNA is TGTGCCAGCAGCCAACTAGCGGGAGTCTACAATGAGCAGTTCTTC. The chain uses TRBV6-5 and TRBJ2-1; 11 bases agree with TRBD2. V gave up 6 bases and J gave up 3 bases; unmatched junction bases: 4. This CDR3 region has 15 residues. Germline V gives CDR1 MNHEY, CDR2 SVGAGI.

Turning to this clonotype: This may be a read error: a much more frequent sequence differs by one nucleotide. The rearrangement joins TRBV11-3 to TRBJ2-5, with TRBD2 matching 10 bases. The CDR3 is made up of 16 amino acids. The germline CDR1 and CDR2 sequences are SGHNT and YENEEA. The CDR3 region has the DNA TGTGCCAGCAGCCCCCGGACTAGCGGCTCTCAAGAGACCCTGTACTTC. Protein sequence: CASSPRTSGSQETLYF.

This clonotype was observed a few times. The V gene is TRBV5-1, the J gene TRBJ2-6; D is possibly TRBD2 (5 bases). Germline V gene data show CDR1 as SGHRS and CDR2 as YFSETQ. Trimming removed 0 bases at V and 2 bases at J, with 6 bases between. CDR3 length equals 15 residues. The CDR3 spells CASSLGRAGANVLTF. CDR3 DNA: TGCGCCAGCAGCTTGGGGCGGGCTGGGGCCAACGTCCTGACTTTC.

In its sample, this clonotype was seen many times. This chain links TRBV7-9 with TRBJ2-1; D may be TRBD2 (5 bases). The germline V gene has CDR1 SEHNR and CDR2 FQNEAQ (reference sequence). The CDR3 length is 18 residues. V lost 5 bases and J 1 base, leaving 21 bases between the germline ends. CDR3 DNA sequence: TGTGCCAGCAGCCTCCCGACGGGATCTACGGGGTCCTACAATGAGCAGTTCTTC. This translates into CASSLPTGSTGSYNEQFF.

This clonotype occurred many times. The chain recombines TRBV11-2 with TRBJ2-6; D not resolved. This CDR3 contains 13 residues. Germline-derived CDR1 and CDR2 are SGHAT and FQNNGV. Trimming took 7 bases from V and 2 from J, leaving 6 bases between them. The CDR3, as DNA: TGTGCCAGCACCGACCCTGGGGCCAACGTCCTGACTTTC. Protein: CASTDPGANVLTF.

This clonotype was observed a few times. The CDR3 sequence is CASSLTGGYSPLHF. As DNA, the CDR3 is TGTGCCAGCAGCCTGACAGGGGGCTATTCACCCCTCCACTTT. The gene calls are TRBV12-3 or TRBV12-4 and TRBJ1-6; 10 nucleotides agree with TRBD1. The length of the CDR3 is 14 residues. V lost 6 bases to trimming and J lost 8 bases; unmatched junction nucleotides: 4.

This rearrangement joins TRBV7-9 to TRBJ2-7; 8 nucleotides match TRBD1. The CDR3 length is 15 residues. Germline V CDR1 and CDR2: SEHNR, FQNEAQ (reference sequence). Trimming at V came to 1 base and at J to 6 bases, leaving 8 bases not matched to a gene. The CDR3 DNA reads TGTGCCAGCAGCTTAGAGGGACAGGCTCGTGCCGAGCAGTACTTC. This gives the protein CASSLEGQARAEQYF.